The sequence of this T cell receptor (beta chain) was determined in a study of cytomegalovirus exposure and HLA in healthy donors. Findings and limits, study-wide: It was reportedly the case that the classifier diagnosed cytomegalovirus status with high specificity and sensitivity. Other equally common chains were less clonally expanded than HLA-associated TCR beta chains, a later analysis showed. Sequencing probably produced one cluster of sequence variants that were highly shared.

13 Jbeta primers and 60 Vbeta primers were used for the PCR. Clones were sequenced by immunoSEQ multiplex PCR, and TCRdb holds only the in-frame ones, with some missing. The data show fewer than 100,000 clones, and the top ten clones hold about 0.5%. Worth noting for this clone: Its cognate antigen is unknown.

Germline V gene lookup returns CDR1 SGHRS and CDR2 YFSETQ. This CDR3 region has 12 residues. The chain links TRBV5-1 to TRBJ2-5, with D perhaps TRBD1 (6 bases). The J call may not be correct, given that the DNA end is closer to TRBJ2-7. The sample was PBMCs. The sequence came from a man aged 50 or older in good health and CMV-seronegative. CDR3 in DNA: TGCGCCAGCAGCCCTACAGGGATCGAGCAGTACTTC. Protein sequence: CASSPTGIEQYF.